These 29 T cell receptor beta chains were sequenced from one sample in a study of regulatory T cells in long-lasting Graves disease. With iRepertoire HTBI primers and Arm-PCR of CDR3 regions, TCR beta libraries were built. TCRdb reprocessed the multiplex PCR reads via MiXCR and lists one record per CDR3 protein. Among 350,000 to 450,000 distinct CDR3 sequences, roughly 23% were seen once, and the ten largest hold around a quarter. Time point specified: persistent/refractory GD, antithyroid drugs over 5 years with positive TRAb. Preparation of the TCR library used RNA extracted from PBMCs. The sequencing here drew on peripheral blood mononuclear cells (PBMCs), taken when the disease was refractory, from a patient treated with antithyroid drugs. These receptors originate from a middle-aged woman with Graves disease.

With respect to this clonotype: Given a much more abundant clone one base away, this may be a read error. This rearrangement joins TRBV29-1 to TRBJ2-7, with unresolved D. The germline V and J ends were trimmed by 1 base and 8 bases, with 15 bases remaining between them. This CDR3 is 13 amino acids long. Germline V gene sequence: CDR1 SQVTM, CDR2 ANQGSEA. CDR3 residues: CSVEAGRFDKQYF. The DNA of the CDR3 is TGCAGCGTTGAAGCAGGCAGATTCGACAAGCAGTACTTC.

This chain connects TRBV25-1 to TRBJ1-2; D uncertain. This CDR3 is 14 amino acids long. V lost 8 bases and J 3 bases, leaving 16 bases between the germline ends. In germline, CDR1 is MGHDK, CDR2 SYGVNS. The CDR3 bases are TGTGCCAGCCTGGGGTATGGGGTCGACTATGGCTACACCTTC. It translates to CASLGYGVDYGYTF.

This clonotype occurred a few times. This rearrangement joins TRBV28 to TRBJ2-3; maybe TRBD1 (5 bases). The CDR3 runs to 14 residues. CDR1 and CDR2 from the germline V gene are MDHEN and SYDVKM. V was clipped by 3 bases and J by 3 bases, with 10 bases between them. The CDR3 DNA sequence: TGTGCCAGCAGTTTTCAGGGTTGGACAGATACGCAGTATTTT. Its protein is CASSFQGWTDTQYF. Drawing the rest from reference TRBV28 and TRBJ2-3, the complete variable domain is DVKVTQSSRYLVKRTGEKVFLECVQDMDHENMFWYRQDPGLGLRLIYFSYDVKMKEKGDIPEGYSVSREKKERFSLILESASTNQTSMYLCASSFQGWTDTQYFGPGTRLTVL.

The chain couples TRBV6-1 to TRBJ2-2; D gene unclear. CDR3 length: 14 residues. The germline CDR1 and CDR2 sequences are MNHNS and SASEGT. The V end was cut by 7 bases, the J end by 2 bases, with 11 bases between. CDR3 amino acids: CASTQVLNTGELFF. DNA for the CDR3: TGTGCCAGCACCCAAGTCCTCAACACCGGGGAGCTGTTTTTT.

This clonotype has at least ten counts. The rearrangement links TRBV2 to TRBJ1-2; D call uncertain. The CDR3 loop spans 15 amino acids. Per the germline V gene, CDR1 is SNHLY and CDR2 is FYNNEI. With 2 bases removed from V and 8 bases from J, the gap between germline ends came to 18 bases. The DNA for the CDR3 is TGTGCCAGCAGTGAAAGCTGGCCAGAGCCGTGGGGCTACACCTTC. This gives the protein CASSESWPEPWGYTF.

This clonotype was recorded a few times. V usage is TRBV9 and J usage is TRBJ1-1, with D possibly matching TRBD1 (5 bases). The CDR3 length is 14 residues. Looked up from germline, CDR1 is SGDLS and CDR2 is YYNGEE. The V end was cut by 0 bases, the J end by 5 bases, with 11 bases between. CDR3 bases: TGTGCCAGCAGCGTAGAGGGGCTTGGAACTGAAGCTTTCTTT. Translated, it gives CASSVEGLGTEAFF. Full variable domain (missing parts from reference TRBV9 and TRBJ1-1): DSGVTQTPKHLITATGQRVTLRCSPRSGDLSVYWYQQSLDQGLQFLIQYYNGEERAKGNILERFSAQQFPDLHSELNLSSLELGDSALYFCASSVEGLGTEAFFGQGTRLTVV.

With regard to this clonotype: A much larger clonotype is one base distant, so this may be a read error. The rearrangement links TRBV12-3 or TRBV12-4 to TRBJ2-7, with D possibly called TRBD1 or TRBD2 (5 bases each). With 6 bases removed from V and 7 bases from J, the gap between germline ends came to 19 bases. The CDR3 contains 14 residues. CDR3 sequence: CASREGTAAVEQYF. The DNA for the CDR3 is TGTGCCAGCAGGGAAGGGACGGCGGCAGTAGAGCAGTACTTC.

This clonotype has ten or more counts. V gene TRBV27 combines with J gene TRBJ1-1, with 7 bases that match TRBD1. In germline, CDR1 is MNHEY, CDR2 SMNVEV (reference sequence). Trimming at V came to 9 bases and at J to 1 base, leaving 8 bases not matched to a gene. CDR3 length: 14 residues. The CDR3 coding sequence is TGTGCCAGTTTAGACAGGGCCCCGAACACTGAAGCTTTCTTT. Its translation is CASLDRAPNTEAFF.

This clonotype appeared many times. The CDR3: CASSIRGNSNQPQHF. CDR3 DNA: TGTGCCAGCAGCATCAGAGGGAATAGCAATCAGCCCCAGCATTTT. This sequence joins TRBV27 and TRBJ1-5; D unclear. The CDR3 totals 15 residues. CDR1 is MNHEY and CDR2 is SMNVEV in the germline V gene (reference sequence). The V and J ends lost 6 bases and 0 bases respectively, with 12 bases between them.

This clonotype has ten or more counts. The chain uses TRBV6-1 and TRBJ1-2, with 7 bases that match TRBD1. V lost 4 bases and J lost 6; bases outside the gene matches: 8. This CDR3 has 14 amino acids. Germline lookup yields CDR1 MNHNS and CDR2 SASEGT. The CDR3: CASSALGQEDGYTF. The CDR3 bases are TGTGCCAGCAGTGCCCTCGGACAGGAGGATGGCTACACCTTC.

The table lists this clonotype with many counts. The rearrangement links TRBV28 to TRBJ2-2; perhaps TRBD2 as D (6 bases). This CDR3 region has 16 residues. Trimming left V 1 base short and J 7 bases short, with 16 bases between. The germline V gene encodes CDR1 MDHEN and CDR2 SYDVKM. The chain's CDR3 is CASSLFYGRGVGELFF. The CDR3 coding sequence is TGTGCCAGCAGTTTATTCTACGGCCGCGGGGTCGGGGAGCTGTTTTTT.

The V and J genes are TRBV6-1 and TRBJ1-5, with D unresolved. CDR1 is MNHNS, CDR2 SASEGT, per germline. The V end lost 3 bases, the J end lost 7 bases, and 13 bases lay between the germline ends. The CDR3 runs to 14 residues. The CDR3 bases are TGTGCCAGCAGTGATAGACAAGTCGGGCAGCCCCAGCATTTT. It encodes CASSDRQVGQPQHF.

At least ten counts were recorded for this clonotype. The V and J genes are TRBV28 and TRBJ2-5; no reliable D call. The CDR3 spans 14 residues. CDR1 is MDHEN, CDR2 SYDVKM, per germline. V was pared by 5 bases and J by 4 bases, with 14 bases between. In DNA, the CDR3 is TGTGCCAGCAGTGCCCAGAAGGGCGGAGAGACCCAGTACTTC. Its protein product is CASSAQKGGETQYF.

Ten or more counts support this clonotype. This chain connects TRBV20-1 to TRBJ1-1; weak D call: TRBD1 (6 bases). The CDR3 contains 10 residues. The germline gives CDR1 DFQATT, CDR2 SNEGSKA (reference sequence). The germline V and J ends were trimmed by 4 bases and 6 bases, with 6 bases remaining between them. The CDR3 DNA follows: TGCAGTGCTAACAGGGCTGAAGCTTTCTTT. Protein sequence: CSANRAEAFF.

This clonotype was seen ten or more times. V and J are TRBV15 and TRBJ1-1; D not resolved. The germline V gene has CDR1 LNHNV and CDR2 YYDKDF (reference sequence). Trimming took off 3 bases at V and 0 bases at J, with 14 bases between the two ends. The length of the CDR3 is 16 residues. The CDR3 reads CATSSESRAMNTEAFF. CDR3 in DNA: TGTGCCACCAGCAGTGAAAGTCGCGCCATGAACACTGAAGCTTTCTTT.

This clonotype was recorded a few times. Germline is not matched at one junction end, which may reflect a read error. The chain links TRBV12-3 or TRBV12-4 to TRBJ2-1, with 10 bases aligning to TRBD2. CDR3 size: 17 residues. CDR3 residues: CASSLVAGGSSYNEQFF. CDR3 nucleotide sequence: TGTGCCAGCAGCTTAGTAGCGGGGGGTAGCTCCTACAATGAGCAGTTCTTC.

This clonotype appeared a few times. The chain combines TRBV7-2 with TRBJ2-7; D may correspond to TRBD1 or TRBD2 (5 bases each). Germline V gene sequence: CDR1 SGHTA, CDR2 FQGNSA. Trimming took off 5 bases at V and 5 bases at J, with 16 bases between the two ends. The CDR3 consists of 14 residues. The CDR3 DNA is TGTGCCAGCAGCCTTTGGGGGAGCCTAGACGAGCAGTACTTC. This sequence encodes CASSLWGSLDEQYF.

The chain's CDR3 is CAGQRMMNTEAFF. The CDR3 DNA reads TGTGCCGGCCAGAGGATGATGAACACTGAAGCTTTCTTT. The gene calls are TRBV19 and TRBJ1-1; the D is unclear. Per germline, CDR1 LNHDA and CDR2 SQIVND (reference sequence). Trimming cost V 11 bases and J 0 bases, with 13 bases left between them. The CDR3 is 13 residues long. The entire variable domain, with the rest obtained from reference TRBV19 and TRBJ1-1, is as follows: DGGITQSPKYLFRKEGQNVTLSCEQNLNHDAMYWYRQDPGQGLRLIYYSQIVNDFQKGDIAEGYSVSREKKESFPLTVTSAQKNPTAFYLCAGQRMMNTEAFFGQGTRLTVV.

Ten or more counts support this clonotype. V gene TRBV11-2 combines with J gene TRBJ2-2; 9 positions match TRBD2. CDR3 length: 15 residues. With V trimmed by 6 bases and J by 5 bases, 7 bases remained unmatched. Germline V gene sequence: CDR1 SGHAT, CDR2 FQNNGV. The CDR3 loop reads CASSSAGLATGELFF. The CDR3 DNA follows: TGTGCCAGCAGTTCAGCGGGACTAGCAACCGGGGAGCTGTTTTTT.

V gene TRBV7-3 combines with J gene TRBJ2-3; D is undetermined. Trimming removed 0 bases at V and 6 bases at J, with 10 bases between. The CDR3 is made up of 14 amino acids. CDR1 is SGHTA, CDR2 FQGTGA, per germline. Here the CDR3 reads CASSLTTFSDTQYF. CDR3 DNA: TGTGCCAGCAGCTTAACTACTTTCAGTGATACGCAGTATTTT.

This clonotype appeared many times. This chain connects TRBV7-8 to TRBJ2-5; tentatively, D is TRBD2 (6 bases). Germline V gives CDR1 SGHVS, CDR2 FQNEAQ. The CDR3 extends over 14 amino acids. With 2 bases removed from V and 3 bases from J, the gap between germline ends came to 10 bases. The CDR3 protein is CASSLIRGKETQYF. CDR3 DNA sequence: TGTGCCAGCAGCTTAATACGGGGGAAAGAGACCCAGTACTTC.

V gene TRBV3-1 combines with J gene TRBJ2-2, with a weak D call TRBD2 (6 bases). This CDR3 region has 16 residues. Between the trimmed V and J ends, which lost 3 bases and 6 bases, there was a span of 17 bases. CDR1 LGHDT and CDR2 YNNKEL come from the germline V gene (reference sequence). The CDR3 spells CASSHLMEGLAGELFF. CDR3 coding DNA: TGTGCCAGCAGCCACCTGATGGAGGGCCTCGCCGGGGAGCTGTTTTTT. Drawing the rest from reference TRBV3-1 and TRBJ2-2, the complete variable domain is DTAVSQTPKYLVTQMGNDKSIKCEQNLGHDTMYWYKQDSKKFLKIMFSYNNKELIINETVPNRFSPKSPDKAHLNLHINSLELGDSAVYFCASSHLMEGLAGELFFGEGSRLTVL.

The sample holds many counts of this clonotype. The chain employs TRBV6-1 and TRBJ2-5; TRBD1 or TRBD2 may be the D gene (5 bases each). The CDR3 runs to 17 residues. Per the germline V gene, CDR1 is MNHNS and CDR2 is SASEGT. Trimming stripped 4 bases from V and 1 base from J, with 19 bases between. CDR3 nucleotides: TGTGCCAGCAGTGGGGGGTTACTAGATCGGGGCCAAGAGACCCAGTACTTC. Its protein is CASSGGLLDRGQETQYF.

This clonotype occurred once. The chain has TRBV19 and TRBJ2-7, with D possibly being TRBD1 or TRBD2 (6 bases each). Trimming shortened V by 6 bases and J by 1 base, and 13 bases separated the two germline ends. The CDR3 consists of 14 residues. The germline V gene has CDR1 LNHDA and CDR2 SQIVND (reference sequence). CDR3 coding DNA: TGTGCCAGTAGCCCCGGGGGCATTTCCTACGAGCAGTACTTC. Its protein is CASSPGGISYEQYF.

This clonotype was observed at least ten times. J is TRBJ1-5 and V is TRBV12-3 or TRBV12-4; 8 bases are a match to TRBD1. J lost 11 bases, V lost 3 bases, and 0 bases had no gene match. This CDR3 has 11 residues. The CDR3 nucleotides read TGTGCCAGCAGTTTGGGACAGGCCCAGCATTTT. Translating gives CASSLGQAQHF.

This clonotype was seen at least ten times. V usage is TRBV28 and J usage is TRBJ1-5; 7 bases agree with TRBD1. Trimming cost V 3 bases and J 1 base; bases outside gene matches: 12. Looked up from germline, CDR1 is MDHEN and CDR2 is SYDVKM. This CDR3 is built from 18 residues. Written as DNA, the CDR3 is TGTGCCAGCAGTTTGGGCCCAGGGGGTAGGACGAGCAATCAGCCCCAGCATTTT. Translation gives CASSLGPGGRTSNQPQHF.

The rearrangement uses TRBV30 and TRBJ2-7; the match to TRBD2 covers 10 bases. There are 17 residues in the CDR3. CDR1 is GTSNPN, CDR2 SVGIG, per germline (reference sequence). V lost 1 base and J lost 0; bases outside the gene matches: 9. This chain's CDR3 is CAWSAFRTSGYSYEQYF. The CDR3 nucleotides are TGTGCCTGGAGTGCCTTCCGGACTAGCGGATACTCCTACGAGCAGTACTTC.

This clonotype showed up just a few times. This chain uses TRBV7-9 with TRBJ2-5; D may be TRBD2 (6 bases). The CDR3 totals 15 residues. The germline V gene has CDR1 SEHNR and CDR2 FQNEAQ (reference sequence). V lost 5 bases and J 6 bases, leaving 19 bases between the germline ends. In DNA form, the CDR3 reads TGTGCCAGCAGCGCATCGGGAGAGGGATCCAAGACCCAGTACTTC. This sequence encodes CASSASGEGSKTQYF.

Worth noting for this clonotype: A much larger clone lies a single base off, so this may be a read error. The CDR3 reads CASSLTTTNTEAFF. For the CDR3, the DNA is TGTGCCAGCAGCTTAACCACGACTAACACTGAAGCTTTCTTT. This chain uses TRBV11-2 with TRBJ1-1; unclear D gene. Germline V CDR1 and CDR2: SGHAT, FQNNGV. CDR3 length equals 14 residues. Deletions cut 2 bases from V and 2 bases from J, with 9 bases between. The full variable domain, with the rest looked up from reference TRBV11-2 and TRBJ1-1, is EAGVAQSPRYKIIEKRQSVAFWCNPISGHATLYWYQQILGQGPKLLIQFQNNGVVDDSQLPKDRFSAERLKGVDSTLKIQPAKLEDSAVYLCASSLTTTNTEAFFGQGTRLTVV.